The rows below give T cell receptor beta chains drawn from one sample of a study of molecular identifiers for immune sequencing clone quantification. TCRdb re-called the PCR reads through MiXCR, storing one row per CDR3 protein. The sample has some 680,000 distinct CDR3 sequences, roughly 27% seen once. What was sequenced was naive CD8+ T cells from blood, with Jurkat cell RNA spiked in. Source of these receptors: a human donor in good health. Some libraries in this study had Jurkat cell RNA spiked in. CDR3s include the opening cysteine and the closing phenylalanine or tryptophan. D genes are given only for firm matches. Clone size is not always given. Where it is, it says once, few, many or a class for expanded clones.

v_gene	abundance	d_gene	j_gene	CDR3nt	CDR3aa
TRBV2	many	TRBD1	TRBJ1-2	TGTGCCAGCAGTTTTGGACAGGGGGACTATGGCTACACCTTC	CASSFGQGDYGYTF
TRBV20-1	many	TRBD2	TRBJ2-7	TGCAGTGCTAGAGAAGTGGCGGGAGGGAATATCTTGGAGCAGTACTTC	CSAREVAGGNILEQYF
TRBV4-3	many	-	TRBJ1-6	TGCGCCAGCAGCCAAGATAGTGTGGACCCGAATTCACCCCTCCACTTT	CASSQDSVDPNSPLHF
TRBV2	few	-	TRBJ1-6	TGTGCCAGCAGTGAAGCGTGGGGGCCCCTTAATTCACCCCTCCACTTT	CASSEAWGPLNSPLHF
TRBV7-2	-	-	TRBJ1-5	TGTGCCAGCAGCTTTCCAGGGGCGAATCAGCCCCAGCATTTT	CASSFPGANQPQHF
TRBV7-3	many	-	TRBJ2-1	TGTGCCAGCAGCTTATTAGGCGGTTCGAATGAGCAGTTCTTC	CASSLLGGSNEQFF
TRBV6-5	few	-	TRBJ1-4	TGTGCCAGCAGTTTCCGTTTGACGGATCTTAATGAAAAACTGTTTTTT	CASSFRLTDLNEKLFF
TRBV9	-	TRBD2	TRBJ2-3	TGTGCCAGCAGCGATGGCGGGACTAGCGGTTATACGCAGTATTTT	CASSDGGTSGYTQYF
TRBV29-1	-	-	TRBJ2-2	TGCAGCGTTTTAGGGGATGTCGGGGAGCTGTTTTTT	CSVLGDVGELFF
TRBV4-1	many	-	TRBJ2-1	TGCGCCAGCAGCCAACAGGGGATATCCTACAATGAGCAGTTCTTC	CASSQQGISYNEQFF
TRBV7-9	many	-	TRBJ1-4	TGTGCCAGCAGCCCTCGGAATAGTGAAAAACTGTTTTTT	CASSPRNSEKLFF
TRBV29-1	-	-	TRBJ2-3	TGCAGCGTGGGGGGACCCGTCAACAACACAGATACACAGTATTTT	CSVGGPVNNTDTQYF
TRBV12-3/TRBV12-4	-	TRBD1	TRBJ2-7	TGTGCCAGCAGCCCACGGGGACAGGGTCTCTTTACGTACGAACAGTACTTC	CASSPRGQGLFTYEQYF
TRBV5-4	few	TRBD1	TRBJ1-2	TGTGCCAGCAGTCATGACGGGACAGGGGTAGGCTACACCTTC	CASSHDGTGVGYTF
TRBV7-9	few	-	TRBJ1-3	TGTGCCAGCAGCACCATTGGACAGTTAGGAAACACCATATATTTT	CASSTIGQLGNTIYF
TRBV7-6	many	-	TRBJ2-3	TGTGCCAGCAGCTTAGAGTGGGGCAACACAGATACGCAGTATTTT	CASSLEWGNTDTQYF
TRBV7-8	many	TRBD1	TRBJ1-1	TGTGCCAGCAGCTTAGCGGGACAGGGTGAGATGAACACTGAAGCTTTCTTT	CASSLAGQGEMNTEAFF
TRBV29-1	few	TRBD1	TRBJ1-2	TGCAGCGTAAACAGGGGTGACTATGGCTACACCTTC	CSVNRGDYGYTF
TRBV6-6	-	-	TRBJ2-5	TGTGCCGGCAGTTACGTGATAGAGACCCAGTACTTC	CAGSYVIETQYF
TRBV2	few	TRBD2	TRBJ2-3	TGTGCCAGCAGTGTCGTCTTTCGGGGGGTGACAGATACGCAGTATTTT	CASSVVFRGVTDTQYF
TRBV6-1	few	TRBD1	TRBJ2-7	TGTGCCAGCAGTGGTTACCGGGACAGGGACCACGAGCAGTACTTC	CASSGYRDRDHEQYF
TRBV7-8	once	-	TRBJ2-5	TGTGCTACCGCCCCGGGGGAGACCCAGTACTTC	CATAPGETQYF
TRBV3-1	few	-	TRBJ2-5	TGTGCCAGCAGCCAAGATATCAGGTTAGAGACCCAGTACTTC	CASSQDIRLETQYF
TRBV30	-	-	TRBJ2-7	TGTGCCTGGAGTGTTAATGATGGGTACGAGCAGTACTTC	CAWSVNDGYEQYF
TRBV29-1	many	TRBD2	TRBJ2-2	TGCAGCGTTGTGTTGCTAGCGGGAGAAACCGGGGAGCTGTTTTTT	CSVVLLAGETGELFF
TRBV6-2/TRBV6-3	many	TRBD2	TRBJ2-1	TGTGCCAGCAGTTACTCCGAAGATAGCGGGGCTGAGCAGTTCTTC	CASSYSEDSGAEQFF
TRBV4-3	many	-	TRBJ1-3	TGCGCCAGCAGCCAAGGGGGCGGCTCTGGAAACACCATATATTTT	CASSQGGGSGNTIYF
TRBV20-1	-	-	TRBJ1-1	TGCAGTGCTAGAGATGACAGACTAAACACTGAAGCTTTCTTT	CSARDDRLNTEAFF
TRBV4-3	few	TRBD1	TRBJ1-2	TGCGCCAGCAGCCAAGATACACAGGGGTATGGCTACACCTTC	CASSQDTQGYGYTF
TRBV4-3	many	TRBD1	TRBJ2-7	TGCGCCAGCAGCCAACCGGGACAGGGATTAAGCGAGCAGTACTTC	CASSQPGQGLSEQYF
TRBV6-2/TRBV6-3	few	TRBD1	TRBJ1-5	TGTGCCAGCAGCACAGGGGGCGGTCAGCCCCAGCATTTT	CASSTGGGQPQHF
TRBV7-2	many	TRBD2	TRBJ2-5	TGTGCCAGCAGCCCAGGGACTAGCGGGAGGGCCTTGACTCTCGGGACCCAGTACTTC	CASSPGTSGRALTLGTQYF
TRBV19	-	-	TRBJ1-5	TGTGCCAGTAGTATGGAAACGGATAGCAATCAGCCCCAGCATTTT	CASSMETDSNQPQHF
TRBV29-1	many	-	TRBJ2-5	TGCAGCGTCGAGACAGTCAACCGGGGAGAGACCCAGTACTTC	CSVETVNRGETQYF
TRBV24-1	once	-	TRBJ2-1	TGTGCCACCAGTGAATGTGGACAGATTGCGGGGCAGTTCTTC	CATSECGQIAGQFF
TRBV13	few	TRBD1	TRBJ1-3	TGTGCCAGCAGCCTAAACCCGACAGGGTCTGGAAACACCATATATTTT	CASSLNPTGSGNTIYF
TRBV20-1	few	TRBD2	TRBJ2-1	TGCAGTGCTAGGCCCGCGAGACTAGCGCAGAATGAGCAGTTCTTC	CSARPARLAQNEQFF
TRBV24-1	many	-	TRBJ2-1	TGTGCCACCAGTGATTCATTCAATGAGCAGTTCTTC	CATSDSFNEQFF
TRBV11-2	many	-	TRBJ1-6	TGTGCCAGCAGCCTGACGCCTTATAATTCACCCCTCCACTTT	CASSLTPYNSPLHF
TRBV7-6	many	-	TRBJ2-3	TGTGCCAGCAGCTTACAGGCTGGGGTCCTCACAGATACGCAGTATTTT	CASSLQAGVLTDTQYF
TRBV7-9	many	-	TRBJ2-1	TGTGCCAGCAGCGCGACTTACCGTGATGAGCAGTTCTTC	CASSATYRDEQFF
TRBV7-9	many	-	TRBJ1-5	TGTGCCAGCAGCTTAGACCATCAGCCCCAGCATTTT	CASSLDHQPQHF